The 27 T cell receptor beta chains in this list originate from one sample, sequenced in a study of shared clonotypes between healthy human individuals. The protocol was immunoSEQ multiplex PCR, while the TCRdb copy is restricted to in-frame clones and leaves out a portion. The sample lists around 500,000 clones; over 65% were seen once. Input material: PBMCs. The receptor source for this set is a woman between 35 and 50 years old in good health. Some clones in this sample may be carry-over from other donors' samples.

CDR3 coding DNA: TGTGCCAGCACCCCGACCCGGACAGGCACAGATACGCAGTATTTT. Amino acids: CASTPTRTGTDTQYF. This chain joins TRBV28 and TRBJ2-3; D might be TRBD1 (6 bases). Germline V gene sequence: CDR1 MDHEN, CDR2 SYDVKM. This CDR3 is built from 15 residues. V lost 7 bases and J 1 base, leaving 15 bases between the germline ends. The complete variable domain, with remaining parts taken from reference TRBV28 and TRBJ2-3, reads DVKVTQSSRYLVKRTGEKVFLECVQDMDHENMFWYRQDPGLGLRLIYFSYDVKMKEKGDIPEGYSVSREKKERFSLILESASTNQTSMYLCASTPTRTGTDTQYFGPGTRLTVL.

J is TRBJ1-3 and V is TRBV30; no firm D call. The assigned J gene may be wrong: the sequence end matches TRBJ2-2 better. The CDR3 contains 15 residues. Looked up from germline, CDR1 is GTSNPN and CDR2 is SVGIG (reference sequence). In DNA, the CDR3 is TGTGCCTGGAGTGTAAAACCCCGGGACACCGGGGAGCTGTTTTTT. This codes for CAWSVKPRDTGELFF.

This clone was seen repeatedly, ten times or more. The genes are TRBV18 and TRBJ2-1, with 12 bases matching TRBD2. V shed 3 bases and J 8 bases; nucleotides not matched to a gene: 8. The CDR3 is 16 residues long. Germline CDR1 is KGHSH and CDR2 is LQKENI. This CDR3 reads CASSPIGLAGRDEQFF. CDR3 bases: TGTGCCAGCTCACCTATTGGACTAGCGGGGAGGGATGAGCAGTTCTTC.

The chain recombines TRBV7-9 with TRBJ2-2, with TRBD2 as a possible D gene (5 bases). The CDR3 sequence is 16 residues long. V lost 3 bases, J lost 4 bases, and 15 bases lay in between. Germline CDR1 and CDR2: SEHNR and FQNEAQ (reference sequence). CDR3 amino acids: CASSLDARRSTGELFF. CDR3 nucleotide sequence: TGTGCCAGCAGCTTGGACGCTAGGAGGAGCACCGGGGAGCTGTTTTTT.

The chain has TRBV6-1 and TRBJ1-1; a weak D match, TRBD1 (6 bases). This CDR3 region has 14 residues. V was pared by 6 bases and J by 4 bases, with 15 bases between. CDR1 and CDR2 from the germline V gene are MNHNS and SASEGT. CDR3 sequence reads: CASRAGELRTEAFF. DNA of the CDR3: TGTGCCAGCAGGGCAGGGGAGCTCCGCACTGAAGCTTTCTTT.

The CDR3 nucleotides read TGTGCCAGCAGCTCAAGACAGGGAGGAGAAGCTTTCTTT. It yields the protein CASSSRQGGEAFF. This chain connects TRBV7-3 to TRBJ1-1, with 7 nucleotides matching TRBD1. This CDR3 is built from 13 residues. Looked up from germline, CDR1 is SGHTA and CDR2 is FQGTGA. V shed 4 bases and J 8 bases; nucleotides not matched to a gene: 7.

The chain combines TRBV15 with TRBJ2-6; maybe TRBD1 (5 bases). The germline V gene encodes CDR1 LNHNV and CDR2 YYDKDF (reference sequence). CDR3 length equals 15 residues. Between the trimmed V and J ends, which lost 3 bases and 2 bases, there was a span of 8 bases. Here the CDR3 DNA reads TGTGCCACCAGCAGGGACAACCCTGGGGCCAACGTCCTGACTTTC. Translated: CATSRDNPGANVLTF.

The chain recombines TRBV19 with TRBJ1-1; D unclear. CDR1 and CDR2 (germline): LNHDA, SQIVND (reference sequence). V lost 3 bases, J lost 3 bases, and 11 bases lay in between. This CDR3 region has 14 residues. CDR3 sequence: CASSMILRDTEAFF. CDR3 DNA sequence: TGTGCCAGTAGTATGATATTACGGGACACTGAAGCTTTCTTT.

The CDR3 is CSARDDWSQHF. The CDR3, as DNA: TGCAGTGCTAGAGACGACTGGTCCCAGCATTTT. V and J are TRBV20-1 and TRBJ1-5; D is ambiguous. Germline lookup yields CDR1 DFQATT and CDR2 SNEGSKA (reference sequence). The V gene lost 0 bases and the J gene lost 11 bases, with 8 bases spanning the gap. This CDR3 contains 11 residues.

The chain couples TRBV28 to TRBJ1-5, with D possibly matching TRBD1 (6 bases). Germline CDR1 MDHEN, CDR2 SYDVKM. Trimming took 5 bases from V and 5 from J, leaving 16 bases between them. The CDR3 is 15 residues long. This CDR3 is CASSVPVGGDQPQHF. In nucleotides, the CDR3 is TGTGCCAGCAGTGTCCCGGTGGGGGGCGATCAGCCCCAGCATTTT.

This chain links TRBV5-1 with TRBJ1-3; D ambiguous. Trimming took 6 bases from V and 0 from J, leaving 7 bases between them. The CDR3 is 13 amino acids. Germline values: CDR1 SGHRS, CDR2 YFSETQ. CDR3 in DNA: TGCGCCAGCACACGCGACTCTGGAAACACCATATATTTT. Encoded protein: CASTRDSGNTIYF.

V and J are TRBV2 and TRBJ1-5; 9 nucleotides match TRBD1. CDR3 length: 13 residues. Trimming cost V 9 bases and J 9 bases; bases outside gene matches: 9. CDR1 SNHLY and CDR2 FYNNEI come from the germline V gene. The CDR3 DNA is TGTGCCAGTCATGGGACAGGGAGGGTGCCCCAGCATTTT. This translates into CASHGTGRVPQHF.

This chain links TRBV6-5 with TRBJ2-7; D is perhaps TRBD2 (7 bases). V lost 7 bases and J 0 bases, leaving 10 bases between the germline ends. This CDR3 is built from 13 residues. Germline V gene sequence: CDR1 MNHEY, CDR2 SVGAGI. DNA of the CDR3: TGTGCCAGCAAGGGGGGGCCCTCCTACGAGCAGTACTTC. Translation gives CASKGGPSYEQYF.

CDR3 sequence reads: CASSMDRSPNYGYTF. The CDR3 DNA sequence: TGTGCCAGCAGTATGGACAGGAGCCCTAACTATGGCTACACCTTC. The chain is built from TRBV6-1 and TRBJ1-2, with 7 bases lining up with TRBD1. CDR1 and CDR2 from the germline V gene are MNHNS and SASEGT. This CDR3 has 15 residues. V was pared by 5 bases and J by 0 bases, with 6 bases of the junction left unmatched.

The CDR3 coding sequence is TGCGCCAGCAGCCCACAGGGAGCCCGGGCTAATGAAAAACTGTTTTTT. Its translation: CASSPQGARANEKLFF. The chain joins TRBV5-1 to TRBJ1-4; the D gene is possibly TRBD1 (6 bases). The CDR3 runs 16 residues. Germline-derived CDR1 and CDR2 are SGHRS and YFSETQ. The V gene lost 4 bases and the J gene lost 3 bases, with 16 bases spanning the gap.

The rearrangement joins TRBV30 to TRBJ2-7, with 11 bases lining up with TRBD2. The CDR3 length is 13 residues. Germline assignment: CDR1 GTSNPN and CDR2 SVGIG (reference sequence). The V segment lost 4 bases and the J segment 6 bases; nucleotides outside the gene matches: 5. In nucleotides, the CDR3 is TGTGCCTGGACTAGCGGGAGGCTCCTCGAGCAGTACTTC. Protein product: CAWTSGRLLEQYF.

The chain couples TRBV14 to TRBJ1-4; TRBD1 is a possible D gene (6 bases). The V and J ends lost 1 base and 14 bases respectively, with 11 bases between them. This CDR3 contains 12 residues. Germline loops: CDR1 SGHDN, CDR2 FVKESK. The CDR3 spells CASSQAGARLFF. The CDR3 region has the DNA TGTGCCAGCAGCCAAGCAGGGGCGCGTCTGTTTTTT.

This clone was seen only a few times. This chain joins TRBV7-9 and TRBJ1-1, with a possible D match to TRBD1 (5 bases). In germline, CDR1 is SEHNR, CDR2 FQNEAQ (reference sequence). V was trimmed by 5 bases and J by 1 base, leaving 14 bases between them. CDR3 length: 15 amino acids. CDR3 sequence: CASSGQRSGNTEAFF. DNA of the CDR3: TGTGCCAGCAGCGGACAAAGATCAGGGAACACTGAAGCTTTCTTT.

V and J are TRBV18 and TRBJ2-5; D is uncertain. V lost 3 bases and J lost 5, with 22 bases in between. Germline V gene data show CDR1 as KGHSH and CDR2 as LQKENI. This CDR3 comprises 17 residues. This chain's CDR3 is CASSPSFPGQKMETQYF. For the CDR3, the DNA is TGTGCCAGCTCACCTTCTTTTCCGGGTCAGAAGATGGAGACCCAGTACTTC.

In its sample, this clone was seen a few times. The V gene is TRBV5-1, the J gene TRBJ2-7; D tentatively reads TRBD1 or TRBD2 (5 bases each). The CDR3 sequence is 15 residues long. The ends were cut back, 0 bases at V and 2 bases at J, with 12 bases in the middle. Germline V gene data show CDR1 as SGHRS and CDR2 as YFSETQ. The DNA of the CDR3 is TGCGCCAGCAGCTTGGCCGGGGCAGTCACCTACGAGCAGTACTTC. This translates into CASSLAGAVTYEQYF. Complete variable domain (other parts from reference TRBV5-1 and TRBJ2-7): KAGVTQTPRYLIKTRGQQVTLSCSPISGHRSVSWYQQTPGQGLQFLFEYFSETQRNKGNFPGRFSGRQFSNSRSEMNVSTLELGDSALYLCASSLAGAVTYEQYFGPGTRLTVT.

CDR3 nucleotides: TGCGCCAGCAGCGGACTAGCGGGGACCTACGAGCAGTACTTC. Translated, it gives CASSGLAGTYEQYF. The gene calls are TRBV5-1 and TRBJ2-7, with TRBD2 matching over 12 bases. After removal of 4 bases from V and 2 bases from J, the junction contained 1 base not matched to a gene. In germline, CDR1 is SGHRS, CDR2 YFSETQ. This CDR3 comprises 14 residues.

The chain is built from TRBV15 and TRBJ1-2; TRBD1 aligns across 7 bases. Germline CDR1 is LNHNV and CDR2 is YYDKDF (reference sequence). V lost 0 bases and J lost 4; bases outside the gene matches: 11. The CDR3 extends over 17 amino acids. The CDR3 protein is CATSRDKGTVRVYGYTF. In DNA form, the CDR3 reads TGTGCCACCAGCAGAGATAAAGGGACAGTGCGAGTCTATGGCTACACCTTC.

This clone has more than one count but fewer than ten. The J gene is TRBJ1-2, the V gene TRBV7-2; D unresolved. The V gene lost 5 bases and the J gene lost 4 bases, with 14 bases spanning the gap. Germline loops: CDR1 SGHTA, CDR2 FQGNSA. This CDR3 contains 14 residues. The CDR3 loop is CASSLENLGYGYTF. CDR3 DNA sequence: TGTGCCAGCAGCCTCGAAAACCTTGGCTATGGCTACACCTTC.

This rearrangement joins TRBV7-9 to TRBJ2-1, with D tentatively TRBD2 (5 bases). Trimming took off 4 bases at V and 3 bases at J, with 22 bases between the two ends. CDR3 length equals 18 residues. Germline assignment: CDR1 SEHNR and CDR2 FQNEAQ (reference sequence). CDR3 sequence: CASSSPASYDPGYNEQFF. DNA of the CDR3: TGTGCCAGCAGCTCCCCGGCTAGCTACGACCCGGGCTACAATGAGCAGTTCTTC.

CDR3 sequence (DNA): TGCGCCAGCAGCCGCGGCGGTAGCGGGAGATTCAATGAGCAGTTCTTC. It encodes CASSRGGSGRFNEQFF. This sequence joins TRBV5-1 and TRBJ2-1; 9 bases fit TRBD2. Trimming removed 4 bases from V and 6 bases from J; junction bases left unmatched: 11. The CDR3 is 16 residues long. Germline V gene data show CDR1 as SGHRS and CDR2 as YFSETQ.

This rearrangement joins TRBV19 to TRBJ1-2; no definite D call. Germline-derived CDR1 and CDR2 are LNHDA and SQIVND (reference sequence). Between the trimmed V and J ends, which lost 1 base and 3 bases, there was a span of 9 bases. The CDR3 runs to 14 residues. CDR3 loop: CASSIVGSDYGYTF. The CDR3 DNA is TGTGCCAGTAGTATAGTCGGATCGGACTATGGCTACACCTTC.

The CDR3 sequence is CASSQDRLAQGPRRNEQFF. The CDR3 DNA is TGCGCCAGCAGCCAAGATCGACTGGCCCAGGGACCGAGGAGGAATGAGCAGTTCTTC. V gene TRBV4-1 combines with J gene TRBJ2-1, with D perhaps assigned TRBD1 or TRBD2 (5 bases each). V was pared by 0 bases and J by 7 bases, with 25 bases between. Germline V CDR1 and CDR2: MGHRA, YSYEKL. The CDR3 runs 19 residues.